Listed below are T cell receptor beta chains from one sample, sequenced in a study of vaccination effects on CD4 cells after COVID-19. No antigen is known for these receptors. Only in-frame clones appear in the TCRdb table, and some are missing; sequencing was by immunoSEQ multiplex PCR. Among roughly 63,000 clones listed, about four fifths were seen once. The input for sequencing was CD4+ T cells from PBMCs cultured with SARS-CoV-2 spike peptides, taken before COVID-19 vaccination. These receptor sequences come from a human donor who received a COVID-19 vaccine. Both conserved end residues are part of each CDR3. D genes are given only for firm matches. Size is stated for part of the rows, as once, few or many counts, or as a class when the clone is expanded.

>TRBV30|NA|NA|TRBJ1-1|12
CAWSDRNTEAFF
TGTGCCTGGAGTGACAGAAACACTGAAGCTTTCTTT
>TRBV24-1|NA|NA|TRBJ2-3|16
CATSDFEGEPSPTQYF
TGTGCCACCAGTGATTTTGAAGGGGAGCCAAGCCCTACGCAGTATTTT
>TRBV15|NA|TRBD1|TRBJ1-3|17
CATSSRDRGLSGNTIYF
TGTGCCACCAGCAGCCGGGACAGGGGGCTGTCTGGAAACACCATATATTTT
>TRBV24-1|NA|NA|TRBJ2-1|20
CATSADWTPLDSYSYNEQFF
TGTGCCACCAGTGCAGATTGGACGCCTTTGGACAGCTACTCCTACAATGAGCAGTTCTTC
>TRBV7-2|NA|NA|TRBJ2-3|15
CASTPGGPLTDTQYF
TGTGCCAGCACCCCAGGGGGGCCCCTCACAGATACGCAGTATTTT
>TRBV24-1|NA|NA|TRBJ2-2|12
CATSVGAGELFF
TGTGCCACTTCGGTCGGCGCCGGGGAGCTGTTTTTT
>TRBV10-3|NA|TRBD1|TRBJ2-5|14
CAIRETGAQETQYF
TGTGCCATCAGGGAGACAGGGGCACAAGAGACCCAGTACTTC
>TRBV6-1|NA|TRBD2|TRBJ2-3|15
CASSEAGASTDTQYF
TGTGCCAGCAGCGAAGCGGGGGCTAGCACAGATACGCAGTATTTT
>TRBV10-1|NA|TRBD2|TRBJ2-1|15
CASSMGLAGGPGQFF
TGCGCCAGCAGTATGGGACTAGCGGGGGGGCCGGGACAGTTCTTC
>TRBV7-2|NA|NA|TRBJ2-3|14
CASSLTRGGDTQYF
TGTGCCAGCAGCCTGACGAGGGGCGGAGATACGCAGTATTTT
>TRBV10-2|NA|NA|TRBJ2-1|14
CASSDSRSYNEQFF
TGCGCCAGCAGTGATAGCCGCTCCTACAATGAGCAGTTCTTC
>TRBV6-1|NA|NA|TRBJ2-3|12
CASSDRATPQYF
TGTGCCAGCAGTGATAGAGCCACGCCGCAGTATTTT
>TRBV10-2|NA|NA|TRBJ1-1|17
CASSETRTTTPNTEAFF
TGCGCCAGCAGTGAGACAAGGACTACAACTCCGAACACTGAAGCTTTCTTT
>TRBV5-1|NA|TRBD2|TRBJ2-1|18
CASSLTTSGGNLYNEQFF
TGCGCCAGCAGCTTAACGACTAGCGGGGGGAATCTGTACAATGAGCAGTTCTTC
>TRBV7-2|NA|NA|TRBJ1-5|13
CASSAVGVQPQHF
TGTGCCAGCAGCGCAGTAGGGGTTCAGCCCCAGCATTTT
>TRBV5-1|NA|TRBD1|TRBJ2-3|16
CASSLGLGQLTDTQYF
TGCGCCAGCAGCTTGGGGTTGGGACAGCTCACAGATACGCAGTATTTT
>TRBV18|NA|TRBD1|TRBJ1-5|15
CASSPRDRSNQPQHF
TGTGCCAGCTCACCTCGGGACAGGAGCAATCAGCCCCAGCATTTT
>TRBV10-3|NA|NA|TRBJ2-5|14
CAIRAPGEEETQYF
TGTGCCATCAGGGCCCCCGGGGAGGAAGAGACCCAGTACTTC
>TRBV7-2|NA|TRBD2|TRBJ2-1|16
CASSLWTSGGAAEQFF
TGTGCCAGCAGCCTCTGGACTAGCGGGGGGGCCGCTGAGCAGTTCTTC
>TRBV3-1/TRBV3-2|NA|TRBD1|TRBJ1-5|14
CASSARDRGKPQHF
TGTGCCAGCAGCGCTAGGGACAGGGGAAAGCCCCAGCATTTT
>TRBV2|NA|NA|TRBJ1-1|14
CASSEDPAVAGAFF
TGTGCCAGCAGTGAAGACCCGGCCGTGGCTGGAGCTTTCTTT
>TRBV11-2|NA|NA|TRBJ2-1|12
CASSLLYNEQFF
TGTGCCAGCAGCTTACTCTACAATGAGCAGTTCTTC
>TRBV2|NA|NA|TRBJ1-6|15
CASSFPGLADSPLHF
TGTGCCAGCAGCTTCCCGGGGCTGGCGGATTCACCCCTCCACTTT
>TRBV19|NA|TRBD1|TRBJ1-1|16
CASSLRLGQTNTEAFF
TGTGCCAGTAGTCTTAGGCTGGGACAGACGAACACTGAAGCTTTCTTT
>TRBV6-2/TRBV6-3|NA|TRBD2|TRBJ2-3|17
CASSSGLATTSTDTQYF
TGTGCCAGCAGTTCGGGACTAGCCACAACTAGCACAGATACGCAGTATTTT
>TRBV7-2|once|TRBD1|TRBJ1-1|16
CASSPLFGTVNTEAFF
TGTGCCAGCAGCCCACTGTTTGGGACAGTGAACACTGAAGCTTTCTTT
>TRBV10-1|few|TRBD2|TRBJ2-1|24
CASRQTHIERQALTSGGKSNEQFF
TGCGCCAGCAGACAAACTCACATAGAAAGACAGGCCCTAACTAGCGGGGGAAAGAGCAATGAGCAGTTCTTC
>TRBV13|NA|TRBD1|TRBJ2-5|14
CASSLTGDLETQYF
TGTGCCAGCAGCTTAACAGGGGATTTGGAGACCCAGTACTTC
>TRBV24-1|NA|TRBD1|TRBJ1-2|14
CATSDRYRGGGYTF
TGTGCCACCAGTGACCGTTACAGGGGTGGCGGCTACACCTTC
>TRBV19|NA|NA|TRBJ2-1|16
CASSISVLGPNNEQFF
TGTGCCAGTAGTATAAGCGTTTTGGGCCCAAACAATGAGCAGTTCTTC
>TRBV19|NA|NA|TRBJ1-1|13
CASADGSGAEAFF
TGTGCCAGCGCCGACGGTTCAGGCGCTGAAGCTTTCTTT
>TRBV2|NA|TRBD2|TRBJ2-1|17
CASRALGGLAGGTEQFF
TGTGCCAGCAGAGCTTTGGGTGGACTAGCGGGGGGGACTGAGCAGTTCTTC
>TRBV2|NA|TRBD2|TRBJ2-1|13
CASRRGGYNEQFF
TGTGCCAGCAGGCGGGGGGGCTACAATGAGCAGTTCTTC
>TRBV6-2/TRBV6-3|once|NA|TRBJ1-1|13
CASSAGGNTEAFF
TGTGCCAGCAGTGCCGGGGGGAACACTGAAGCTTTCTTT
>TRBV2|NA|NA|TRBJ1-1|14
CASRGPSLNTEAFF
TGTGCCAGCAGGGGTCCCAGCTTGAACACTGAAGCTTTCTTT